This T cell receptor beta chain was identified in a study of T cell responses to AZD1222 COVID-19 vaccine. For the study at large: Samples with a second dose at about 4 or about 12 weeks were pooled together. Study-level points and caveats: At study baseline, merely more than 5 AZD1222 recipients were seropositive. The study reported that nearly half of spike-specific TCRs target unmutated variant regions.

About this clone itself: Its antigen remains unknown.

CDR1 is SGHNT and CDR2 is YENEEA in the germline V gene. This CDR3 region has 18 residues. The ends were cut back, 0 bases at V and 2 bases at J, with 20 bases in the middle. Method: immunoSEQ multiplex PCR; TCRdb's copy keeps in-frame clones and lacks some. This sample yields some 160,000 clones, of which around 94% are seen a single time; 0.9% belongs to the top ten. The sample in question was peripheral blood, obtained on day 0 of AZD1222 vaccination. The V and J genes are TRBV11-3 and TRBJ2-7, with D perhaps TRBD2 (6 bases). The source is an adult in good health. The CDR3 sequence: CASSLDLEGPSTPYEQYF. For the CDR3, the DNA is TGTGCCAGCAGCTTAGATTTGGAGGGGCCCAGTACACCCTACGAGCAGTACTTC.